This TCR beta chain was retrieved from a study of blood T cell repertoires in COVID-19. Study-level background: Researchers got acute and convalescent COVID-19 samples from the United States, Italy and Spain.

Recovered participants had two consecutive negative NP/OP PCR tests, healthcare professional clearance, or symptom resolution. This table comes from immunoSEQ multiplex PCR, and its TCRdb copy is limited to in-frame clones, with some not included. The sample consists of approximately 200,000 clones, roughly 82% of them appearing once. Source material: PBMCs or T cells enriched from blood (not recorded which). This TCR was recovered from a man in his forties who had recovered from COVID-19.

Here the CDR3 reads CASSLEATTGELFF. CDR3 nucleotides: TGCGCCAGCAGCTTGGAAGCGACCACCGGGGAGCTGTTTTTT. The chain recombines TRBV5-1 with TRBJ2-2; D unclear. With 0 bases removed from V and 4 bases from J, the gap between germline ends came to 7 bases. CDR1 and CDR2 (germline): SGHRS, YFSETQ. The CDR3 runs to 14 residues.